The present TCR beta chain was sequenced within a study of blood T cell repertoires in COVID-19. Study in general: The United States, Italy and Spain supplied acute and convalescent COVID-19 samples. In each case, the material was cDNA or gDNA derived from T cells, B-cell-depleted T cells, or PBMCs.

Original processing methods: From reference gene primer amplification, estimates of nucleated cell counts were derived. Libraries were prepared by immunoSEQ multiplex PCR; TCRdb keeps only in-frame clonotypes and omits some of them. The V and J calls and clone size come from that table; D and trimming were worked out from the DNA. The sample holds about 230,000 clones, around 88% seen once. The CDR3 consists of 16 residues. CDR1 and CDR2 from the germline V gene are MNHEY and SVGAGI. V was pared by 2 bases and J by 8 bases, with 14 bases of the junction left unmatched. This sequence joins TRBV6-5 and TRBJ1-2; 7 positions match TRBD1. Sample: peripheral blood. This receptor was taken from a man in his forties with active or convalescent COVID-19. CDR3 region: CASSYGGGQPWNGYTF. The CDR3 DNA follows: TGTGCCAGCAGTTACGGAGGGGGCCAGCCGTGGAACGGCTACACCTTC.